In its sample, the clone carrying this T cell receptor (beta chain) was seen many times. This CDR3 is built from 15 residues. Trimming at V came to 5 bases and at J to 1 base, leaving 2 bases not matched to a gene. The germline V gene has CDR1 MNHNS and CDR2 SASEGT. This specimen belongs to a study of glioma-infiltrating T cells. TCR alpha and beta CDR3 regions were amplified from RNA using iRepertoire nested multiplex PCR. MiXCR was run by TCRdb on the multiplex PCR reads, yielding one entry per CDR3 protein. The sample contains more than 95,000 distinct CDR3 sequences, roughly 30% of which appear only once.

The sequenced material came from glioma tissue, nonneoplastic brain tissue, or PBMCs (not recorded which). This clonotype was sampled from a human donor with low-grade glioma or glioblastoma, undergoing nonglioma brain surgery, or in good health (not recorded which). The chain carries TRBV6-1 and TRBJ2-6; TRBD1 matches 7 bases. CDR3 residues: CASSNRGSGANVLTF. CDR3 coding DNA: TGTGCCAGCAGTAACAGGGGTTCTGGGGCCAACGTCCTGACTTTC.